The 22 T cell receptor beta chains presented below share a single source sample, sequenced in a study of blood T cell repertoires in COVID-19. Sequencing was performed with immunoSEQ multiplex PCR; in TCRdb, only in-frame clones are kept and a portion is missing. In the table there are some 190,000 clones, 65% to 85% of which are singletons. Material for sequencing was PBMCs or T cells enriched from blood (not recorded which). All receptors derive from a man between 25 and 39 years old with acute COVID-19.

This chain links TRBV5-1 with TRBJ2-1, with D tentatively TRBD1 (5 bases). Per germline, CDR1 SGHRS and CDR2 YFSETQ. Between the trimmed V and J ends, which lost 0 bases and 0 bases, there was a span of 10 bases. The CDR3 totals 16 residues. CDR3 in DNA: TGCGCCAGCAGCTTGGCTCAGGGAACCTCCTACAATGAGCAGTTCTTC. Residues: CASSLAQGTSYNEQFF. The variable domain in full, completed from reference TRBV5-1 and TRBJ2-1, reads KAGVTQTPRYLIKTRGQQVTLSCSPISGHRSVSWYQQTPGQGLQFLFEYFSETQRNKGNFPGRFSGRQFSNSRSEMNVSTLELGDSALYLCASSLAQGTSYNEQFFGPGTRLTVL.

V gene TRBV11-2 combines with J gene TRBJ1-1, with D possibly being TRBD1 (5 bases). Germline-derived CDR1 and CDR2 are SGHAT and FQNNGV. This CDR3 region has 15 residues. Trimming shortened V by 1 base and J by 5 bases, and 14 bases separated the two germline ends. CDR3 in amino acids: CASSLVGGGGTEAFF. The CDR3, as DNA: TGTGCCAGCAGCTTAGTGGGGGGAGGAGGAACTGAAGCTTTCTTT.

V is TRBV5-1 and J is TRBJ2-1, with a weak D call TRBD2 (5 bases). The V end lost 7 bases, the J end lost 3 bases, and 14 bases lay between the germline ends. The CDR3 is 14 residues long. Germline lookup yields CDR1 SGHRS and CDR2 YFSETQ. The CDR3 coding sequence is TGCGCCAGCGAGTCGGGGATAAGCTACAATGAGCAGTTCTTC. As protein: CASESGISYNEQFF.

The V and J genes are TRBV9 and TRBJ2-1; 12 nucleotides line up with TRBD2. The V segment lost 0 bases and the J segment 8 bases; nucleotides outside the gene matches: 6. CDR3 length equals 16 residues. Per germline, CDR1 SGDLS and CDR2 YYNGEE. This CDR3 reads CASSVATSGGMYEQFF. The CDR3 bases are TGTGCCAGCAGCGTAGCCACTAGCGGGGGGATGTATGAGCAGTTCTTC.

The chain employs TRBV5-1 and TRBJ2-1; D is unresolved. Trimming removed 3 bases from V and 7 bases from J, with 11 bases in between. The CDR3 extends over 13 amino acids. The V gene's germline CDR1 is SGHRS and CDR2 YFSETQ. The CDR3 region is CASSSGSNNEQFF. The DNA of the CDR3 is TGCGCCAGCAGCTCCGGTAGTAATAATGAGCAGTTCTTC. The full variable domain, its missing parts supplied by reference TRBV5-1 and TRBJ2-1, is KAGVTQTPRYLIKTRGQQVTLSCSPISGHRSVSWYQQTPGQGLQFLFEYFSETQRNKGNFPGRFSGRQFSNSRSEMNVSTLELGDSALYLCASSSGSNNEQFFGPGTRLTVL.

V usage is TRBV5-6 and J usage is TRBJ2-7; 13 positions agree with TRBD2. V lost 4 bases to trimming and J lost 4 bases; unmatched junction nucleotides: 8. Germline CDR1 reads SGHDT; CDR2 reads YYEEEE. The CDR3 covers 16 residues. The CDR3 protein is CASSLGGLAGDYEQYF. CDR3 bases: TGTGCCAGCAGCCTAGGCGGACTAGCGGGAGATTACGAGCAGTACTTC.

The chain links TRBV4-2 to TRBJ2-5; 7 nucleotides agree with TRBD2. The trim removed 0 bases at V and 0 bases at J, leaving 1 base unmatched. The CDR3 loop spans 15 amino acids. Germline-derived CDR1 and CDR2 are LGHNA and YNFKEQ. CDR3 in amino acids: CASSQETSNQETQYF. In nucleotides, the CDR3 is TGTGCCAGCAGCCAAGAGACTAGCAACCAAGAGACCCAGTACTTC.

This rearrangement joins TRBV2 to TRBJ1-1; TRBD1 might be the D (5 bases). This CDR3 has 13 amino acids. In germline, CDR1 is SNHLY, CDR2 FYNNEI. V gave up 9 bases and J gave up 5 bases, with 16 bases separating them. This CDR3 reads CARRGSPGTEAFF. In DNA form, the CDR3 reads TGTGCCAGGCGGGGCTCTCCGGGAACTGAAGCTTTCTTT.

This sequence joins TRBV11-2 and TRBJ2-3; 9 bases align to TRBD2. V trimming: 3 bases; J trimming: 3 bases; junction bases outside the gene matches: 7. CDR3 length: 16 residues. Germline CDR1 reads SGHAT; CDR2 reads FQNNGV. CDR3 sequence (DNA): TGTGCCAGCAGCTTGATGGCGGGGGGGCCTACAGATACGCAGTATTTT. Translating it yields CASSLMAGGPTDTQYF.

The rearrangement links TRBV7-9 to TRBJ2-3; a weak D match, TRBD1 (6 bases). Germline V CDR1 and CDR2: SEHNR, FQNEAQ (reference sequence). The CDR3 is made up of 14 amino acids. Trimming shortened V by 5 bases and J by 7 bases, and 16 bases separated the two germline ends. The CDR3 region has the DNA TGTGCCAGCAGCGCCAGGGGAAAGCTAAATACGCAGTATTTT. This encodes CASSARGKLNTQYF.

The rearrangement links TRBV29-1 to TRBJ2-1; 14 bases map to TRBD2. This CDR3 comprises 14 residues. Germline lookup yields CDR1 SQVTM and CDR2 ANQGSEA. The ends lost 7 bases at V and 6 bases at J; junction bases unmatched: 5. The CDR3 here is CSGGLAGGPNEQFF. The CDR3 DNA reads TGCAGCGGTGGACTAGCGGGGGGCCCCAATGAGCAGTTCTTC.

V is TRBV10-3 and J is TRBJ2-3; D is ambiguous. The CDR3 contains 14 residues. The germline V gene has CDR1 ENHRY and CDR2 SYGVKD. V lost 6 bases and J 5 bases, leaving 15 bases between the germline ends. The CDR3 loop reads CAIRTLERGDTQYF. The CDR3 DNA sequence: TGTGCCATCAGGACTTTAGAAAGAGGAGATACGCAGTATTTT.

This chain uses TRBV28 with TRBJ2-7; the D is unclear. The germline V gene has CDR1 MDHEN and CDR2 SYDVKM. The V gene lost 3 bases and the J gene lost 6 bases, with 12 bases spanning the gap. The length of the CDR3 is 13 residues. CDR3 in DNA: TGTGCCAGCAGTTTCTTGGAGCGTTCCGAGCAGTACTTC. This gives the protein CASSFLERSEQYF. Supplemented by reference TRBV28 and TRBJ2-7, the full variable domain reads DVKVTQSSRYLVKRTGEKVFLECVQDMDHENMFWYRQDPGLGLRLIYFSYDVKMKEKGDIPEGYSVSREKKERFSLILESASTNQTSMYLCASSFLERSEQYFGPGTRLTVT.

The rearrangement links TRBV7-9 to TRBJ1-1, with unresolved D. V lost 5 bases, J lost 5 bases, and 15 bases lay in between. Germline values: CDR1 SEHNR, CDR2 FQNEAQ (reference sequence). This CDR3 comprises 14 residues. This CDR3 reads CASSRPSGETEAFF. The CDR3 bases are TGTGCCAGCAGCCGGCCCAGCGGGGAAACTGAAGCTTTCTTT. Full variable domain (rest looked up from reference TRBV7-9 and TRBJ1-1): DTGVSQNPRHKITKRGQNVTFRCDPISEHNRLYWYRQTLGQGPEFLTYFQNEAQLEKSRLLSDRFSAERPKGSFSTLEIQRTEQGDSAMYLCASSRPSGETEAFFGQGTRLTVV.

The CDR3 loop reads CASSLSASTEAFF. CDR3 coding DNA: TGTGCCAGCAGCTTATCAGCGAGCACTGAAGCTTTCTTT. The gene calls are TRBV7-3 and TRBJ1-1; D gene ambiguous. With 2 bases removed from V and 4 bases from J, the gap between germline ends came to 8 bases. Germline V gene lookup returns CDR1 SGHTA and CDR2 FQGTGA. This CDR3 spans 13 amino acids.

The genes are TRBV3-1 (or the pseudogene TRBV3-2) and TRBJ1-6; no definite D call. The germline gives CDR1 LGHDT, CDR2 YNNKEL (reference sequence). Trimming pared 6 bases from V and 7 bases from J, leaving 16 bases between. The length of the CDR3 is 15 residues. The CDR3 DNA reads as TGTGCCAGCAGAGTAAACCCAACTCGGAATTCACCCCTCCACTTT. Its protein product is CASRVNPTRNSPLHF.

The genes are TRBV9 and TRBJ1-2; D is ambiguous. Trimming took off 2 bases at V and 3 bases at J, with 20 bases between the two ends. In germline, CDR1 is SGDLS, CDR2 YYNGEE. CDR3 length: 17 amino acids. This chain's CDR3 is CASSVSPGGREDYGYTF. The CDR3 DNA sequence: TGTGCCAGCAGCGTTAGTCCTGGAGGGCGAGAGGACTATGGCTACACCTTC.

V and J are TRBV30 and TRBJ2-2; no clear D. The CDR3 runs 14 residues. The germline V gene encodes CDR1 GTSNPN and CDR2 SVGIG (reference sequence). The V gene lost 0 bases and the J gene lost 3 bases, with 8 bases spanning the gap. CDR3 coding DNA: TGTGCCTGGAGTGTACAAGTGGACACCGGGGAGCTGTTTTTT. This sequence encodes CAWSVQVDTGELFF.

This clone was seen a single time. V is TRBV2 and J is TRBJ1-1, with unresolved D. The length of the CDR3 is 11 residues. Germline lookup yields CDR1 SNHLY and CDR2 FYNNEI. Trimming stripped 7 bases from V and 10 bases from J, with 13 bases between. This CDR3 is CASIAGQRAFF. As DNA, the CDR3 is TGTGCCAGCATAGCCGGCCAGAGAGCTTTCTTT. The variable domain in full, with the rest retrieved from reference TRBV2 and TRBJ1-1, is EPEVTQTPSHQVTQMGQEVILRCVPISNHLYFYWYRQILGQKVEFLVSFYNNEISEKSEIFDDQFSVERPDGSNFTLKIRSTKLEDSAMYFCASIAGQRAFFGQGTRLTVV.

The V and J genes are TRBV19 and TRBJ1-4; 8 bases map to TRBD1. The germline CDR1 and CDR2 sequences are LNHDA and SQIVND (reference sequence). The junction had 5 bases not matched to a gene; V was cut back by 3 bases and J by 5 bases. The length of the CDR3 is 15 residues. CDR3 amino acids: CASSMSGQGNEKLFF. The CDR3, as DNA: TGTGCCAGTAGTATGAGCGGACAGGGAAATGAAAAACTGTTTTTT.

This clone has a single count. J is TRBJ2-7 and V is TRBV29-1, with 9 nucleotides matching TRBD1. With V trimmed by 4 bases and J by 4 bases, 11 bases remained unmatched. Germline-derived CDR1 and CDR2 are SQVTM and ANQGSEA. The CDR3 has 15 amino acids. The CDR3 region is CSVVGNRDRAYEQYF. The CDR3 DNA sequence: TGCAGCGTTGTGGGAAACCGGGACAGGGCTTACGAGCAGTACTTC.

This CDR3 reads CASSGQAGSGFF. CDR3 nucleotide sequence: TGCGCCAGCAGCGGACAGGCTGGGTCGGGGTTCTTC. This chain joins TRBV10-2 and TRBJ2-1, with 7 bases fitting TRBD1. Germline-derived CDR1 and CDR2 are WSHSY and SAAADI. The CDR3 extends over 12 amino acids. The V gene end was trimmed by 6 bases and the J gene end by 15 bases; junction bases not matched to a gene: 11.